This is a list of T cell receptor beta chains from one sample in a study of cytomegalovirus exposure and HLA in healthy donors. Sequencing was performed with immunoSEQ multiplex PCR; in TCRdb, only in-frame clones are kept and a portion is missing. Counted here are around 170,000 clones, roughly 82% occurring once; the ten biggest clones make up 1.5%. Sequences were obtained from PBMCs. The receptor source for this set is a man in his forties in good health and CMV-seronegative. CDR3s include the opening cysteine and the closing phenylalanine or tryptophan. The D gene is left open where the match is weak. A clone size is listed for some rows: how often the clone was seen (once, few, many), or a class if it is expanded.

TRBD2,TRBJ2-3,once,TRBV6-5,CASSYAGSGGTDTQYF,TGTGCCAGCAGTTACGCAGGTAGCGGGGGCACAGATACGCAGTATTTT
TRBD2,TRBJ2-1,NA,TRBV2,CASSGSLSGGENEQFF,TGTGCCAGCAGTGGCTCACTAAGCGGGGGAGAGAATGAGCAGTTCTTC
TRBD1,TRBJ1-2,NA,TRBV11-3,CASTTGGVSVDYGYTF,TGTGCCAGCACTACAGGGGGCGTGAGTGTGGACTATGGCTACACCTTC
TRBD1,TRBJ1-4,NA,TRBV19,CASADRRNEKLFF,TGTGCCAGTGCGGACAGGCGTAATGAAAAACTGTTTTTT
TRBD2,TRBJ2-5,NA,TRBV11-2,CASSAGLAGGGETQYF,TGTGCCAGCAGCGCAGGACTAGCGGGAGGGGGGGAGACCCAGTACTTC
NA,TRBJ1-2,NA,TRBV28,CASSLVGGSNYGYTF,TGTGCCAGCAGTTTAGTGGGGGGGTCTAACTATGGCTACACCTTC
NA,TRBJ1-2,NA,TRBV6-5,CASNKQGYDYGYTF,TGTGCCAGCAACAAGCAGGGGTACGACTATGGCTACACCTTC
TRBD1,TRBJ2-5,NA,TRBV27,CASSGGHKTQYF,TGTGCCAGCTCAGGGGGTCATAAGACCCAGTACTTC
NA,TRBJ1-2,NA,TRBV19,CASSKVAPGTLINYGYTF,TGTGCCAGTAGTAAAGTCGCCCCCGGGACACTGATTAACTATGGCTACACCTTC
TRBD1,TRBJ1-1,NA,TRBV28,CAGRRGPYTEAFF,TGTGCCGGCCGCAGGGGGCCATACACTGAAGCTTTCTTT
NA,TRBJ2-2,NA,TRBV7-9,CASSTTGTGELFF,TGTGCCAGCAGTACCACAGGGACCGGGGAGCTGTTTTTT
TRBD2,TRBJ2-1,NA,TRBV7-3,CASSLGTSAYNEQFF,TGTGCCAGCAGCTTAGGGACTAGCGCTTACAATGAGCAGTTCTTC
NA,TRBJ2-1,NA,TRBV6-5,CASSPFPGVDEQFF,TGTGCCAGCAGTCCGTTCCCAGGGGTCGATGAGCAGTTCTTC
NA,TRBJ2-3,NA,TRBV21-1,CASSNKAGSTDTQYF,TGTGCCAGCAGCAACAAGGCGGGGAGCACAGATACGCAGTATTTT
TRBD2,TRBJ2-7,NA,TRBV5-1,CASSPPGSGSYEQYF,TGCGCCAGCAGCCCTCCTGGAAGCGGGAGCTACGAGCAGTACTTC
TRBD1,TRBJ2-7,once,TRBV28,CASSSAGTGFYEQYF,TGTGCCAGCAGTTCTGCCGGGACAGGGTTTTACGAGCAGTACTTC
NA,TRBJ1-6,NA,TRBV28,CASSFPVRVGSPLHF,TGTGCCAGCAGTTTCCCAGTCAGGGTGGGGTCACCCCTCCACTTT
TRBD2,TRBJ2-1,NA,TRBV28,CASTTLRGSSYNEQFF,TGTGCCAGCACAACCCTACGCGGGAGCTCCTACAATGAGCAGTTCTTC
NA,TRBJ2-4,NA,TRBV29-1,CSVVAAAKNIQYF,TGCAGCGTTGTAGCCGCAGCCAAAAACATTCAGTACTTC
NA,TRBJ2-7,NA,TRBV11-3,CASSPPPSSGTQYEQYF,TGTGCCAGCAGCCCACCTCCAAGTAGTGGGACACAGTACGAGCAGTACTTC
TRBD2,TRBJ2-2,NA,TRBV14,CASSRGSGMTNTGELFF,TGTGCCAGCAGCCGGGGTAGCGGGATGACGAACACCGGGGAGCTGTTTTTT
TRBD1,TRBJ2-1,once,TRBV29-1,CSVRDRGTYNEQFF,TGCAGCGTTCGGGACAGGGGGACCTACAATGAGCAGTTCTTC
TRBD2,TRBJ2-1,NA,TRBV7-8,CASSLTSGGAVASYNEQFF,TGTGCCAGCAGCTTAACTAGCGGGGGGGCCGTCGCCTCCTACAATGAGCAGTTCTTC
TRBD1,TRBJ2-7,NA,TRBV11-2,CASSRGQGAEYF,TGTGCCAGCAGTAGGGGACAGGGGGCGGAGTACTTC
TRBD2,TRBJ2-7,NA,TRBV6-6,CASSSTSGSSYEQYF,TGTGCCAGCAGCTCAACTAGCGGGAGTTCTTACGAGCAGTACTTC
NA,TRBJ2-5,NA,TRBV15,CATSRSTDWRQETQYF,TGTGCCACCAGCCGATCTACGGACTGGCGGCAAGAGACCCAGTACTTC
NA,TRBJ2-1,NA,TRBV5-6,CASSPVGSSYNEQFF,TGTGCCAGCAGCCCCGTTGGGAGCTCCTACAATGAGCAGTTCTTC
NA,TRBJ1-5,NA,TRBV7-8,CASSPTGQPQHF,TGTGCCAGCAGCCCTACAGGTCAGCCCCAGCATTTT
TRBD1,TRBJ1-4,NA,TRBV18,CASSPLGQGNEKLFF,TGTGCCAGCTCACCACTGGGACAGGGGAATGAAAAACTGTTTTTT
NA,TRBJ2-3,NA,TRBV7-3,CASSPDLSHRQSPLHWDTQYF,TGTGCCAGCAGCCCCGACCTCAGCCATAGACAGAGCCCTTTACATTGGGATACGCAGTATTTT
NA,TRBJ2-4,NA,TRBV11-2,CASSLSVNIQYF,TGTGCCAGCAGCTTATCGGTGAACATTCAGTACTTC
NA,TRBJ1-1,NA,TRBV7-9,CASSLQGSNTEAFF,TGTGCCAGCAGCTTACAGGGAAGTAACACTGAAGCTTTCTTT
NA,TRBJ1-4,NA,TRBV7-2,CASSLAGPTHNEKLFF,TGTGCCAGCAGCTTAGCGGGCCCGACCCATAATGAAAAACTGTTTTTT
NA,TRBJ1-1,NA,TRBV11-2,CASSAYSTQNTEAFF,TGTGCCAGCAGCGCCTACTCTACTCAAAACACTGAAGCTTTCTTT
NA,TRBJ1-4,NA,TRBV30,CAWSVGRGLAMLFF,TGTGCCTGGAGTGTGGGCAGGGGCCTTGCCATGTTGTTTTTT
NA,TRBJ1-2,NA,TRBV30,CAWSPPGLRNYGYTF,TGTGCCTGGAGTCCACCGGGACTTCGAAACTATGGCTACACCTTC
TRBD1,TRBJ1-5,once,TRBV5-6,CASSSERTGDNQPQHF,TGTGCCAGCAGCTCCGAGCGGACAGGGGACAATCAGCCCCAGCATTTT
TRBD1,TRBJ2-1,once,TRBV4-3,CASSPRLGQGSFNEQFF,TGCGCCAGCAGCCCACGACTCGGACAGGGGTCTTTCAATGAGCAGTTCTTC
TRBD1,TRBJ1-4,once,TRBV18,CASSAGQGNEKLFF,TGTGCCAGCTCAGCGGGACAGGGTAATGAAAAACTGTTTTTT
NA,TRBJ2-7,NA,TRBV4-2,CASSQGPDSLYEQYF,TGTGCCAGCAGCCAAGGCCCGGACAGCCTGTACGAGCAGTACTTC
NA,TRBJ2-1,once,TRBV28,CASIPGGIGNEQFF,TGTGCCAGCATCCCCGGGGGAATTGGGAATGAGCAGTTCTTC
TRBD1,TRBJ2-3,NA,TRBV19,CASRDRVTDTQYF,TGTGCCAGTAGGGACAGGGTCACAGATACGCAGTATTTT
NA,TRBJ1-1,once,TRBV5-1,CASSVDSTNTEAFF,TGCGCCAGCAGCGTGGACAGCACGAACACTGAAGCTTTCTTT
NA,TRBJ2-5,NA,TRBV7-7,CASSPAAETQYF,TGTGCTAGCAGCCCTGCTGCGGAGACCCAGTACTTC
NA,TRBJ1-4,NA,TRBV7-9,CASRLDSAEKLFF,TGTGCCAGCAGATTAGACAGTGCGGAAAAACTGTTTTTT
TRBD1,TRBJ2-7,once,TRBV29-1,CSASGTGFIEQYF,TGCAGCGCGTCCGGGACAGGGTTTATCGAGCAGTACTTC
NA,TRBJ2-3,NA,TRBV28,CASSLARADTQYF,TGTGCCAGCAGTTTGGCCCGGGCAGATACGCAGTATTTT
NA,TRBJ2-1,NA,TRBV5-1,CASSSVELQFF,TGCGCCAGCAGTTCCGTTGAGCTGCAGTTCTTC
TRBD2,TRBJ2-3,once,TRBV9,CVSSVATSSGGSTDTQYF,TGTGTCAGCAGCGTAGCTACGTCTAGCGGGGGAAGCACAGATACGCAGTATTTT
TRBD1,TRBJ1-2,NA,TRBV4-3,CASSHSGQGSYGYTF,TGCGCCAGCAGCCACTCCGGACAGGGGAGCTATGGCTACACCTTC
NA,TRBJ1-6,NA,TRBV7-3,CASSNRAKTPPLHF,TGTGCCAGCAGCAACCGCGCTAAAACCCCACCCCTCCACTTT
TRBD1,TRBJ2-3,NA,TRBV27,CASSLDRGRPPLYF,TGTGCCAGCAGTCTGGACAGGGGGCGTCCCCCGCTGTATTTT
NA,TRBJ2-1,NA,TRBV7-9,CASSPSVRRGKSSYNEQFF,TGTGCCAGCAGCCCGAGCGTGAGGCGGGGTAAGAGCTCCTACAATGAGCAGTTCTTC
TRBD2,TRBJ2-1,NA,TRBV7-6,CASSHPGTSFHEQFF,TGTGCCAGCAGCCATCCCGGGACTAGCTTCCATGAGCAGTTCTTC
NA,TRBJ2-7,NA,TRBV6-5,CASSDGYEQYF,TGTGCCAGCAGTGACGGGTACGAGCAGTACTTC